The TCR beta chain under discussion was sequenced for a study of identifying expanded T cells in peripheral blood. Healthy donors had no documented immune events, such as infections, while sampled. The CDR3 sequence is 13 residues long. Using immunoSEQ multiplex PCR, the repertoire was profiled, and TCRdb retains in-frame clones only, with some absent. The sample holds roughly 56,000 clones, approximately 82% seen once. Sequencing was carried out using blood. The receptor comes from a person aged 18-70 years in good health. The V call is TRBV21-1, the J call TRBJ2-7; the table's D call of TRBD2 was not tested on the DNA. TRBV21-1 is given as a pseudogene. The CDR3 nucleotides are TGTGCCACCAAGGGGGGGGGATGTGACGAGCAGTACGTC. It yields the protein CATKGGGCDEQYV.